This TCR beta chain was identified in a study of shared clonotypes between healthy human individuals. General study results and limits: Shared across several donors were about 4.8% of the naive CD4 clonotypes.

The junction had 12 bases not matched to a gene; V was cut back by 4 bases and J by 5 bases. The CDR3 has 18 amino acids. The V gene's germline CDR1 is SGHAT and CDR2 FQDESV (reference sequence). Donors were healthy HIV-negative adults without recently reported acute infections or vaccinations. Notes on this clone: Its antigen is still unknown.

Methods used by the authors: Junction-only immunoSEQ data arrived without quality scores, meaning filtering differed. Some clones are missing from TCRdb's copy, which holds only in-frame ones; the method was immunoSEQ multiplex PCR. V and J calls and clone size come straight from that table; D and trimming were deduced from the DNA. This table holds more than 2,000,000 clones, approximately 93% found once. The sequencing input was naive CD4+ T cells from PBMCs. Specified subset: CD45RA+ positively selected. V and J are TRBV11-1 and TRBJ2-5; TRBD2 aligns across 14 bases. The TCR originated in a man aged 18 to 29 in good health. Some clones in this sample may be carry-over from other donors' samples. The CDR3 sequence: CASSSGTSGRRGGETQYF. The CDR3 DNA follows: TGTGCCAGCAGCTCCGGGACTAGCGGGAGAAGAGGGGGGGAGACCCAGTACTTC.